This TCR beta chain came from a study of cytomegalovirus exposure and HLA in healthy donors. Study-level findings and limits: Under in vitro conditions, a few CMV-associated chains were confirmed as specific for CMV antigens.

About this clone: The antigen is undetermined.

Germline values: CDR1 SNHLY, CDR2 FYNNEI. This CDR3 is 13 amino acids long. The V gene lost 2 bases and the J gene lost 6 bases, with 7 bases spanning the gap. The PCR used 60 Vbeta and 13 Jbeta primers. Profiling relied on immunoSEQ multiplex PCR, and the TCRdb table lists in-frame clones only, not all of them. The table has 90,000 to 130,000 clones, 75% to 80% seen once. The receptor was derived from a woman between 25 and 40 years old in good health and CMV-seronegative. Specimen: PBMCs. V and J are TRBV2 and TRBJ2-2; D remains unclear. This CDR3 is CASSERQAGELFF. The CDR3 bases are TGTGCCAGCAGTGAACGACAAGCCGGGGAGCTGTTTTTT.